The clone carrying this T cell receptor (beta chain) turned up a few times. Antigen specificity is unknown. These data originate in a study of T-cell reconstitution after alpha-beta-depleted transplantation in children. Study observations and caveats: Certain patients had high TCRbeta diversity at day 60, and it came from recipient T cells and thymic progenitors that survived. After one year, T-cell counts and TCRbeta diversity mostly came from new T cells. Two months or so post-transplant, alpha-beta T cells reportedly derived from several hundred expanded graft clones.

TCRbeta library construction was performed incorporating unique molecular identifiers. MiXCR, applied by TCRdb to the PCR reads, yields one record per CDR3 protein. This sample has approximately 97,000 distinct CDR3 sequences; around 7% occur once, and the top ten carry about 16%. Deletions cut 7 bases from V and 1 base from J, with 17 bases between. The length of the CDR3 is 16 residues. Germline lookup yields CDR1 LNHDA and CDR2 SQIVND (reference sequence). Sample: PBMCs, taken before TCRalphabeta/CD19-depleted stem cell transplant. This clonotype was obtained from a boy younger than 10 with acute lymphoblastic leukemia, due to receive a stem cell transplant. The chain uses TRBV19 and TRBJ2-1; maybe TRBD1 (6 bases). The DNA for the CDR3 is TGTGCCAGTACTCCTACAGGGAAGGTTTCCTACAATGAGCAGTTCTTC. This gives the protein CASTPTGKVSYNEQFF.